This T cell receptor (beta chain) emerged from a study of blood T cell repertoires in COVID-19. Whole-study context: In each case, the material was cDNA or gDNA derived from T cells, B-cell-depleted T cells, or PBMCs.

The CDR3 length is 13 residues. The germline gives CDR1 SSHAT, CDR2 FNYEAQ (reference sequence). To note about this clone: A read error may account for a junction end that differs from germline.

Repertoires were generated with immunoSEQ multiplex PCR, while TCRdb's copy carries only in-frame clones and drops some. Seen here are more than 250,000 clones, over 80% observed once, and the top ten hold less than 6%. This TCR was recovered from a man aged 55 to 70 who had recovered from COVID-19. The sample consisted of peripheral blood. This chain uses TRBV7-7 with TRBJ2-2; TRBD1 aligns across 8 bases. The DNA of the CDR3 is TGTGCTAGCAGCCGGGACAGGATCGGGGAGCTGTTTTTT. Translating gives CASSRDRIGELFF.